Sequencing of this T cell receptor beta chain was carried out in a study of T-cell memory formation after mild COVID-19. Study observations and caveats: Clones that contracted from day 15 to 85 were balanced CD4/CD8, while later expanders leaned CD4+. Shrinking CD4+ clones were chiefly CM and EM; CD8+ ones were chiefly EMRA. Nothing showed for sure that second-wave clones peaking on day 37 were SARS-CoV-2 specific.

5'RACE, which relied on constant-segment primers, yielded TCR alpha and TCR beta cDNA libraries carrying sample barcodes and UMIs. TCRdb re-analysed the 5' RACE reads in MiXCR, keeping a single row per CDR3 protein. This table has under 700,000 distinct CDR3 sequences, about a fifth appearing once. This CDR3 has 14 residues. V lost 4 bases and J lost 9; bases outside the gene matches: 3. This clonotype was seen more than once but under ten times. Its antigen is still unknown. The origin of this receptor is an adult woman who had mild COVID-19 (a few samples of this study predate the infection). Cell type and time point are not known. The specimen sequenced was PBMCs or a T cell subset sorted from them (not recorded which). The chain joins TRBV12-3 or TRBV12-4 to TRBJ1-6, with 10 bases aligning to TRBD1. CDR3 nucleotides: TGTGCCAGCAGTTACGGGACAGGGGCTTCACCCCTCCACTTT. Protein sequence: CASSYGTGASPLHF.